Following are 2 T cell receptor beta chains from one sample sequenced in a study of CD8 T cells in Susac syndrome (dated by TCRdb to between 2018 and 2021). Library generation was performed with the immunoSEQ multiplex PCR assay. RNA was extracted with the RNeasy kit and roughly 0.45 to 1 ug was reverse transcribed using random hexamers. The public reads were reanalyzed by TCRdb: fastp trimming at Q25, MiXCR alignment, in-frame beta chains only. Each entry merges the rows of one CDR3 protein and shows their most common DNA and genes. Counted in this sample were about 84,000 distinct CDR3 sequences; 90% to 95% of them appeared once. The ten biggest clones cover 0.25% to 0.4% of the sample. The sequenced material came from CD8+ T cells from PBMCs. These receptor sequences come from a human donor in good health.

This clonotype was detected only once. The chain links TRBV4-1 to TRBJ2-7; 7 bases align to TRBD1. This CDR3 spans 15 amino acids. CDR1 is MGHRA and CDR2 is YSYEKL in the germline V gene. V shed 1 base, J shed 0 bases, and the junction held 3 bases outside the gene matches. CDR3 in amino acids: CASSQVNRGSYEQYF. In nucleotides, the CDR3 is TGCGCCAGCAGCCAAGTTAACAGGGGCTCCTACGAGCAGTACTTC.

This sequence joins TRBV20-1 and TRBJ1-1; 10 bases are a match to TRBD1. Germline values: CDR1 DFQATT, CDR2 SNEGSKA (reference sequence). Unmatched junction bases numbered 5, after V lost 0 bases and J lost 1 base. The CDR3 spans 16 residues. The CDR3 DNA reads TGCAGTGCTAGAGACCGGGACAGGGGTTGGAACACTGAAGCTTTCTTT. Protein product: CSARDRDRGWNTEAFF.